The 24 T cell receptor beta chains below were found in one sample sequenced in a study of cytomegalovirus exposure and HLA in healthy donors. The PCR employed 60 Vbeta primers together with 13 Jbeta primers. Using immunoSEQ multiplex PCR, the repertoire was profiled, and TCRdb retains in-frame clones only, with some absent. The top ten clones hold less than 2% of a sample with 140,000 to 150,000 clones, approximately 9% of them seen once. Sequenced sample: PBMCs. These receptors came from a male donor in good health and CMV-seronegative.

This clone has only a few counts. The gene calls are TRBV9 and TRBJ2-1; weak D call: TRBD2 (6 bases). The V and J ends lost 0 bases and 0 bases respectively, with 7 bases between them. The CDR3 is 15 residues long. CDR1 and CDR2 (germline): SGDLS, YYNGEE. CDR3 nucleotides: TGTGCCAGCAGCGTAGGCGGGGCCTCCTACAATGAGCAGTTCTTC. Protein: CASSVGGASYNEQFF.

The chain carries TRBV7-9 and TRBJ1-2, with D perhaps matching TRBD1 (6 bases). CDR3 length: 14 residues. V lost 5 bases and J lost 3, with 13 bases in between. CDR1 and CDR2 (germline): SEHNR, FQNEAQ (reference sequence). The CDR3 is CASSRRTADYGYTF. The CDR3 bases are TGTGCCAGCAGCCGTCGGACAGCGGACTATGGCTACACCTTC.

This clone showed up just a few times. J is TRBJ2-1 and V is TRBV27; 8 bases line up with TRBD1. Germline assignment: CDR1 MNHEY and CDR2 SMNVEV (reference sequence). The CDR3 contains 14 residues. J gave up 4 bases and V 5 bases, and 4 bases lay outside the gene matches. This CDR3 is CASSDRQGYNEQFF. The CDR3 DNA follows: TGTGCCAGCAGTGACCGACAGGGGTACAATGAGCAGTTCTTC.

This clone was recorded a few times. The chain is built from TRBV28 and TRBJ1-1, with TRBD1 as a possible D gene (6 bases). V lost 3 bases and J 6 bases, leaving 14 bases between the germline ends. The CDR3 contains 14 residues. The germline V gene has CDR1 MDHEN and CDR2 SYDVKM. The CDR3 loop is CASSFGHRESEAFF. The CDR3 DNA reads TGTGCCAGCAGTTTCGGGCACAGGGAATCTGAAGCTTTCTTT.

In this sample, this clone turned up a few times. The rearrangement joins TRBV5-1 to TRBJ2-7, with D hard to call. Trimming removed 0 bases from V and 1 base from J, with 5 bases in between. This CDR3 is built from 13 residues. Germline CDR1 SGHRS, CDR2 YFSETQ. The CDR3 protein is CASSLDRSYEQYF. As DNA, the CDR3 is TGCGCCAGCAGCTTGGACAGATCCTACGAGCAGTACTTC.

The rearrangement uses TRBV6-5 and TRBJ2-7; a possible D gene is TRBD1 (5 bases). Trimming left V 6 bases short and J 3 bases short, with 12 bases between. Germline V gene sequence: CDR1 MNHEY, CDR2 SVGAGI. The CDR3 spans 13 residues. The CDR3 here is CASRAGFSYEQYF. CDR3 in DNA: TGTGCCAGCAGGGCAGGGTTCAGCTACGAGCAGTACTTC.

This rearrangement joins TRBV19 to TRBJ2-1; TRBD2 matches at 11 bases. Germline lookup yields CDR1 LNHDA and CDR2 SQIVND (reference sequence). CDR3 length: 16 amino acids. The trim removed 3 bases at V and 0 bases at J, leaving 1 base unmatched. This CDR3 is CASSMTSGASYNEQFF. Written as DNA, the CDR3 is TGTGCCAGTAGTATGACTAGCGGGGCCTCCTACAATGAGCAGTTCTTC.

The chain employs TRBV27 and TRBJ2-2; D not certain. This CDR3 is 13 amino acids long. Germline V gene lookup returns CDR1 MNHEY and CDR2 SMNVEV (reference sequence). The V end lost 3 bases, the J end lost 2 bases, and 4 bases lay between the germline ends. CDR3 in amino acids: CASSFLNTGELFF. In nucleotides, the CDR3 is TGTGCCAGCAGTTTTCTAAACACCGGGGAGCTGTTTTTT.

This clone has a handful of counts. The chain recombines TRBV4-3 with TRBJ1-4; tentative D call: TRBD1 (5 bases). The CDR3 sequence is 16 residues long. Trimming pared 0 bases from V and 2 bases from J, leaving 10 bases between. Germline V gene lookup returns CDR1 LGHNA and CDR2 YSLEER. CDR3 DNA sequence: TGCGCCAGCAGCCAAGATCAGGAGGGGACTAATGAAAAACTGTTTTTT. Its protein is CASSQDQEGTNEKLFF.

This clone turned up a few times. The chain uses TRBV7-2 and TRBJ2-7; D is perhaps TRBD1 (5 bases). The V gene lost 3 bases and the J gene lost 4 bases, with 25 bases spanning the gap. The CDR3 contains 18 residues. CDR1 SGHTA and CDR2 FQGNSA come from the germline V gene. CDR3 DNA: TGTGCCAGCAGCTTCGGGCTGGGGCTTGAGTATACTGGTTACGAGCAGTACTTC. It codes for CASSFGLGLEYTGYEQYF.

In this sample, this clone turned up a few times. The chain carries TRBV4-3 and TRBJ2-1; 8 bases agree with TRBD2. With V trimmed by 0 bases and J by 2 bases, 9 bases remained unmatched. This CDR3 has 18 residues. CDR1 is LGHNA and CDR2 is YSLEER in the germline V gene. The CDR3 nucleotides read TGCGCCAGCAGCCAAGACGGTCCCTCTAGCGGGCCCTACAATGAGCAGTTCTTC. It specifies CASSQDGPSSGPYNEQFF.

CDR3 in DNA: TGCAGCGGAGGTTCGGGGGGCTCCTACAATGAGCAGTTCTTC. It translates to CSGGSGGSYNEQFF. The rearrangement uses TRBV29-1 and TRBJ2-1, with 7 bases fitting TRBD2. Germline-derived CDR1 and CDR2 are SQVTM and ANQGSEA. Trimming removed 7 bases from V and 0 bases from J; junction bases left unmatched: 6. This CDR3 is built from 14 residues.

The V and J genes are TRBV5-6 and TRBJ2-4; maybe TRBD2 (6 bases). The germline CDR1 and CDR2 sequences are SGHDT and YYEEEE. The CDR3 totals 14 residues. Trimming shortened V by 4 bases and J by 8 bases, and 16 bases separated the two germline ends. CDR3: CASSTGGGKDIQYF. The CDR3 coding sequence is TGTGCCAGCAGCACCGGTGGAGGGAAGGACATTCAGTACTTC. The full variable domain, completed using reference TRBV5-6 and TRBJ2-4, is DAGVTQSPTHLIKTRGQQVTLRCSPKSGHDTVSWYQQALGQGPQFIFQYYEEEERQRGNFPDRFSGHQFPNYSSELNVNALLLGDSALYLCASSTGGGKDIQYFGAGTRLSVL.

The V call is TRBV28, the J call TRBJ2-3; weak D call: TRBD1 (5 bases). In germline, CDR1 is MDHEN, CDR2 SYDVKM. This CDR3 has 15 amino acids. The V gene lost 3 bases and the J gene lost 4 bases, with 14 bases spanning the gap. The CDR3: CASSFNPPRADTQYF. Here the CDR3 DNA reads TGTGCCAGCAGTTTTAACCCCCCCAGGGCAGATACGCAGTATTTT.

The CDR3 loop reads CASSPWGAGIVGELFF. The CDR3 DNA is TGTGCCAGCAGCCCTTGGGGAGCGGGAATCGTCGGGGAGCTGTTTTTT. The genes are TRBV9 and TRBJ2-2, with TRBD2 identical over 7 bases. Germline loops: CDR1 SGDLS, CDR2 YYNGEE. V lost 4 bases, J lost 7 bases, and 13 bases stayed unmatched. The CDR3 sequence is 16 residues long.

This clone has more than one count but fewer than ten. The chain joins TRBV7-2 to TRBJ2-1; D is perhaps TRBD2 (6 bases). This CDR3 is built from 14 residues. From germline, CDR1 is SGHTA and CDR2 FQGNSA. With 1 base removed from V and 7 bases from J, the gap between germline ends came to 11 bases. In DNA, the CDR3 is TGTGCCAGCAGCTTAGGGCTAGCGACAAATGAGCAGTTCTTC. Its translation is CASSLGLATNEQFF.

This clone was seen a few times. This chain links TRBV9 with TRBJ2-1; maybe TRBD1 (6 bases). Germline lookup yields CDR1 SGDLS and CDR2 YYNGEE. The CDR3 is 15 residues long. Trimming removed 4 bases from V and 0 bases from J, with 11 bases in between. CDR3 sequence reads: CASSLTGSSYNEQFF. The CDR3 DNA follows: TGTGCCAGCAGCTTAACAGGGAGCTCCTACAATGAGCAGTTCTTC. Combining the CDR3 with reference TRBV9 and TRBJ2-1 gives the whole variable domain DSGVTQTPKHLITATGQRVTLRCSPRSGDLSVYWYQQSLDQGLQFLIQYYNGEERAKGNILERFSAQQFPDLHSELNLSSLELGDSALYFCASSLTGSSYNEQFFGPGTRLTVL.

The chain joins TRBV28 to TRBJ1-5; D is perhaps TRBD1 (5 bases). This CDR3 contains 15 residues. The germline gives CDR1 MDHEN, CDR2 SYDVKM. Trimming took off 6 bases at V and 1 base at J, with 13 bases between the two ends. The CDR3 is CASRPGGSSNQPQHF. CDR3 nucleotides: TGTGCCAGCAGGCCGGGGGGGAGCAGCAATCAGCCCCAGCATTTT.

The genes are TRBV5-4 and TRBJ1-2; 9 bases are shared with TRBD1. The trim removed 4 bases at V and 9 bases at J, leaving 13 bases unmatched. The CDR3 is 15 residues long. Germline lookup yields CDR1 SGHNT and CDR2 YYREEE (reference sequence). The CDR3 sequence is CASSRTDLDRGSYTF. The CDR3, as DNA: TGTGCCAGCAGCCGCACCGACTTGGACAGGGGCAGCTACACCTTC.

The V gene is TRBV21-1, the J gene TRBJ1-2. TRBV21-1 is a recognized pseudogene. The CDR3 is made up of 14 amino acids. The CDR3 nucleotides read TGTGCCACCCTACGACTAGGGAAATTTGGGGGCTACACCTTC. Amino acid sequence: CATLRLGKFGGYTF.

This clone was seen a handful of times. The V call is TRBV28, the J call TRBJ1-1, with no clear D. This CDR3 comprises 10 residues. V shed 6 bases and J shed 9 bases, with 8 bases lying between them. CDR1 and CDR2 (germline): MDHEN, SYDVKM. The CDR3 protein is CASSVNKAFF. The DNA of the CDR3 is TGTGCCAGCAGCGTTAACAAAGCTTTCTTT.

The chain combines TRBV6-6 with TRBJ1-5; tentative D call: TRBD1 (5 bases). The CDR3 totals 14 residues. Germline CDR1 and CDR2: MNHNY and SVGAGI (reference sequence). Trimming removed 3 bases at V and 6 bases at J, with 12 bases between. The CDR3 nucleotides read TGTGCCAGCAGTTATCCGGGGGTCAGTCAGCCCCAGCATTTT. Protein: CASSYPGVSQPQHF.

This chain connects TRBV5-1 to TRBJ2-2; tentatively, D is TRBD2 (5 bases). CDR1 and CDR2 (germline): SGHRS, YFSETQ. The V and J ends lost 4 bases and 7 bases respectively, with 8 bases between them. The CDR3 length is 12 residues. CDR3 protein: CASSPRGGELFF. The DNA of the CDR3 is TGCGCCAGCAGCCCCCGGGGCGGGGAGCTGTTTTTT. The variable domain in full, with the rest retrieved from reference TRBV5-1 and TRBJ2-2, is KAGVTQTPRYLIKTRGQQVTLSCSPISGHRSVSWYQQTPGQGLQFLFEYFSETQRNKGNFPGRFSGRQFSNSRSEMNVSTLELGDSALYLCASSPRGGELFFGEGSRLTVL.

The table lists this clone with a few counts. V usage is TRBV7-9 and J usage is TRBJ2-1; 8 bases agree with TRBD2. Germline CDR1 reads SEHNR; CDR2 reads FQNEAQ (reference sequence). The V segment lost 5 bases and the J segment 4 bases; nucleotides outside the gene matches: 13. The CDR3 has 17 amino acids. The CDR3, as DNA: TGTGCCAGCAGCGGCAGACTAGCGCCCCGACCTTACAATGAGCAGTTCTTC. It translates to CASSGRLAPRPYNEQFF.